These T cell receptor beta chains were read from a single sample in a study of blood T cell repertoires in COVID-19. Method: immunoSEQ multiplex PCR; TCRdb's copy keeps in-frame clones and lacks some. The data contain 150,000 to 200,000 clones, approximately 91% of them singletons. Sequences were obtained from peripheral blood. These receptors all stem from a man between 18 and 29 years old with acute or convalescent COVID-19. Both conserved end residues are part of each CDR3. The D gene is left open where the match is weak. Size is omitted from some rows. Given values are once, few, many or a class for expanded clones.

abundance,d_gene,v_gene,j_gene,CDR3aa,CDR3nt
NA,NA,TRBV10-2,TRBJ2-3,CASSDTVRSGTDTQYF,TGCGCCAGCAGTGATACAGTCCGTTCTGGTACAGATACGCAGTATTTT
NA,TRBD1,TRBV5-1,TRBJ1-2,CASSLAKGPGQGADYGYTF,TGCGCCAGCAGCTTGGCCAAAGGTCCGGGACAGGGGGCGGACTATGGCTACACCTTC
NA,TRBD2,TRBV5-1,TRBJ2-7,CASSLVKAGLAVTYEQYF,TGCGCCAGCAGCTTGGTTAAGGCGGGACTAGCGGTAACCTACGAGCAGTACTTC
NA,TRBD1,TRBV6-5,TRBJ1-2,CASSMDRGNYGYTF,TGTGCCAGCAGTATGGACAGGGGCAACTATGGCTACACCTTC
once,TRBD1,TRBV7-6,TRBJ1-1,CASSLGAQGDGSDTEAFF,TGTGCCAGCAGCTTAGGGGCACAGGGGGACGGCTCTGACACTGAAGCTTTCTTT
once,TRBD1,TRBV20-1,TRBJ1-1,CSASAWGTANTEAFF,TGCAGTGCTAGTGCCTGGGGGACAGCCAACACTGAAGCTTTCTTT
NA,NA,TRBV10-3,TRBJ2-5,CAISGTGQGQETQYF,TGTGCCATCAGTGGCACAGGGCAGGGACAAGAGACCCAGTACTTC
NA,TRBD2,TRBV28,TRBJ2-1,CASSSGTSGGYEQFF,TGTGCCAGCAGCTCGGGGACTAGCGGGGGCTATGAGCAGTTCTTC
NA,NA,TRBV12-3/TRBV12-4,TRBJ1-1,CASSRGSTEAFF,TGTGCCAGCAGTCGGGGGTCCACTGAAGCTTTCTTT
NA,NA,TRBV5-1,TRBJ2-1,CASSGGTPGGYNEQFF,TGCGCCAGCAGCGGAGGGACCCCCGGGGGCTACAATGAGCAGTTCTTC
once,NA,TRBV5-1,TRBJ2-5,CASSLGGAGTGETQYF,TGCGCCAGCAGCTTGGGGGGAGCGGGTACGGGAGAGACCCAGTACTTC
NA,NA,TRBV29-1,TRBJ2-1,CSVEGARGRQAYNEQFF,TGCAGCGTTGAAGGGGCCCGAGGGAGACAGGCCTACAATGAGCAGTTCTTC
NA,TRBD1,TRBV27,TRBJ2-5,CASSLLEGAKETQYF,TGTGCCAGCAGTTTACTAGAGGGGGCGAAAGAGACCCAGTACTTC
NA,TRBD1,TRBV6-1,TRBJ1-2,CASSEYRGYGYTF,TGTGCCAGCAGTGAATACAGGGGCTATGGCTACACCTTC
NA,NA,TRBV7-9,TRBJ1-1,CASSRGLTTEAFF,TGTGCCAGCAGCCGAGGGTTAACCACTGAAGCTTTCTTT
NA,TRBD1,TRBV18,TRBJ2-7,CASSLYGTVYEQYF,TGTGCCAGCTCTCTTTACGGGACAGTCTACGAGCAGTACTTC
NA,NA,TRBV6-5,TRBJ2-7,CASNPSTGEGEQYF,TGTGCCAGCAACCCCTCGACAGGGGAGGGCGAGCAGTACTTC
NA,NA,TRBV3-1/TRBV3-2,TRBJ1-6,CASSQDNVARTLHF,TGTGCCAGCAGCCAAGATAACGTCGCGAGAACCCTCCACTTT
NA,TRBD2,TRBV5-1,TRBJ2-7,CASSLGSGSIYEQYF,TGCGCCAGCAGCTTGGGTAGCGGGAGTATCTACGAGCAGTACTTC
NA,NA,TRBV19,TRBJ1-3,CASSRQGMTGNTIYF,TGTGCCAGTAGTAGGCAGGGGATGACTGGAAACACCATATATTTT
NA,NA,TRBV6-1,TRBJ1-4,CASSEVGSGWNEKLFF,TGTGCCAGCAGTGAAGTGGGGTCAGGGTGGAATGAAAAACTGTTTTTT
NA,NA,TRBV5-1,TRBJ1-1,CASSQSKGVANGTEAFF,TGCGCCAGCAGCCAGTCGAAGGGAGTCGCGAATGGGACTGAAGCTTTCTTT